This TCR beta chain was observed in a study of blood T cell repertoires in COVID-19. Study-wide context: Collection of acute and convalescent COVID-19 samples took place in the United States, Italy and Spain. Nucleic acid was either cDNA or gDNA, and it came from T cells, B-cell-depleted T cells, or PBMCs.

In the study's own analysis: Scientists estimated how many nucleated cells there were by amplifying reference gene primers. Data came from immunoSEQ multiplex PCR; TCRdb stores just in-frame clones and leaves some out. V and J calls and clone size follow that table, whereas D and trimming were derived from the DNA. The repertoire holds around 190,000 clones, roughly 90% seen once, with 1.5% to 2% in the top ten. The CDR3 extends over 13 amino acids. Germline lookup yields CDR1 LNHNV and CDR2 YYDKDF (reference sequence). V lost 4 bases to trimming and J lost 1 base, with 7 bases between them. This chain joins TRBV15 and TRBJ1-1; D possibly corresponds to TRBD1 (5 bases). Material: peripheral blood. The TCR comes from a man between 18 and 35 years old with active or convalescent COVID-19. CDR3 amino acids: CATSKGANTEAFF. For the CDR3, the DNA is TGTGCCACCAGCAAAGGGGCGAACACTGAAGCTTTCTTT.